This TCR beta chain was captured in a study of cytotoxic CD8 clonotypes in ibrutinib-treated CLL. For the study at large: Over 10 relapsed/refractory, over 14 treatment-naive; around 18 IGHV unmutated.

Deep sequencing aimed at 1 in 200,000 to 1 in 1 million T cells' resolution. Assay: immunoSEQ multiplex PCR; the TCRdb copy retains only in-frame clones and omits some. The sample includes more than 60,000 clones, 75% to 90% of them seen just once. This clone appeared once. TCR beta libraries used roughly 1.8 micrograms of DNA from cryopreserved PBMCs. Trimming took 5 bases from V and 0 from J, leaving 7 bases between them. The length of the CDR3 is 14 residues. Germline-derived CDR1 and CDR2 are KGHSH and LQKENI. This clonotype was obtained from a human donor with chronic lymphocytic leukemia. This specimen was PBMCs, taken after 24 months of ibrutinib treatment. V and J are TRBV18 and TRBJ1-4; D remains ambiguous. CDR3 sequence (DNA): TGTGCCAGCTCAGCAGTTGCAACTAATGAAAAACTGTTTTTT. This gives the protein CASSAVATNEKLFF.